This T cell receptor beta chain was recorded in a study of cytomegalovirus exposure and HLA in healthy donors. As to this clone: The antigen is not known.

Study findings and constraints: Presence/absence comparisons presumed near-even sequencing depth among donors.

Per the germline V gene, CDR1 is SGHNT and CDR2 is YYREEE (reference sequence). This CDR3 spans 15 amino acids. The ends were cut back, 5 bases at V and 0 bases at J, with 14 bases in the middle. Primers for the PCR totalled 60 Vbeta and 13 Jbeta. The data were produced by immunoSEQ multiplex PCR, yet TCRdb's version contains in-frame clones alone and is incomplete. The data contain 60,000 to 90,000 clones, 70% to 85% of them seen just once; the ten biggest clones take up 18%. The specimen was PBMCs. The source is a man aged 70-80 years in good health and CMV-seropositive. This chain joins TRBV5-4 and TRBJ1-2; possible D gene TRBD1, 5 bases. CDR3: CASSTGTMTNYGYTF. The CDR3 bases are TGTGCCAGCAGTACCGGGACTATGACTAACTATGGCTACACCTTC.